Shown below are 30 T cell receptor beta chains from a single sample sequenced in a study of tumor-infiltrating lymphocytes in oesophageal squamous cell carcinoma. One entry per CDR3 protein, called by TCRdb with MiXCR from the PCR reads. The table includes some 17,000 distinct CDR3 sequences, 47% detected once. Sequencing input: normal esophageal tissue next to the tumor. The receptors originated from a female donor with esophageal squamous cell carcinoma.

As to this clonotype: A much larger clone sits a single nucleotide away, making a read error possible. J is TRBJ2-5 and V is TRBV7-2, with 10 positions matching TRBD2. V was pared by 5 bases and J by 11 bases, with 14 bases of the junction left unmatched. Germline V gene sequence: CDR1 SGHTA, CDR2 FQGNSA. This CDR3 spans 15 amino acids. The CDR3 spells CASSDTSGNYNEQYF. The CDR3 DNA follows: TGTGCCAGCAGCGATACTAGCGGGAACTACAATGAGCAGTACTTC.

The chain is built from TRBV7-8 and TRBJ1-4; 7 bases are a match to TRBD1. The germline V gene has CDR1 SGHVS and CDR2 FQNEAQ. Trimming removed 2 bases from V and 4 bases from J; junction bases left unmatched: 7. The CDR3 sequence is 16 residues long. Written as DNA, the CDR3 is TGTGCCAGCAGCTTATCCCCGGGACAGCGTAATGAAAAACTGTTTTTT. Translation: CASSLSPGQRNEKLFF.

The chain uses TRBV5-1 and TRBJ2-6; a possible D gene is TRBD1 (5 bases). Trimming stripped 3 bases from V and 4 bases from J, with 11 bases between. The CDR3 consists of 15 residues. Per germline, CDR1 SGHRS and CDR2 YFSETQ. This CDR3 reads CASSSQGSGANVLTF. The CDR3 DNA follows: TGCGCCAGCAGCTCGCAGGGTTCCGGGGCCAACGTCCTGACTTTC.

This clonotype occurred many times. The rearrangement uses TRBV7-2 and TRBJ2-1, with 11 bases aligning to TRBD2. CDR1 is SGHTA and CDR2 is FQGNSA in the germline V gene. CDR3 length: 17 amino acids. Trimming took 4 bases from V and 3 from J; bases not matched to a gene: 8. CDR3 DNA sequence: TGTGCCAGCAGCTCCTTGGAGGGACTAGCGGTCTACAATGAGCAGTTCTTC. Amino acids: CASSSLEGLAVYNEQFF.

This sequence joins TRBV4-1 and TRBJ2-5; TRBD1 or TRBD2 may be the D gene (6 bases each). Germline-derived CDR1 and CDR2 are MGHRA and YSYEKL. This CDR3 has 14 amino acids. V shed 0 bases and J shed 7 bases, with 12 bases lying between them. CDR3 in amino acids: CASSQEGGGGTQYF. The CDR3 region has the DNA TGCGCCAGCAGCCAAGAAGGCGGAGGGGGGACCCAGTACTTC.

This chain links TRBV7-3 with TRBJ2-1; TRBD1 agrees at 9 bases. Judging by the DNA end, TRBJ2-5 fits better; the J call may be wrong. Per germline, CDR1 SGHTA and CDR2 FQGTGA. The CDR3 spans 16 residues. The CDR3 region is CASYLRDRVTQETQYF. The CDR3 nucleotides are TGTGCCAGCTACCTCCGGGACAGGGTTACCCAAGAGACCCAGTACTTC.

V gene TRBV7-3 combines with J gene TRBJ2-5, with 9 nucleotides matching TRBD2. The CDR3 totals 15 residues. CDR1 is SGHTA and CDR2 is FQGTGA in the germline V gene. The junction had 8 bases not matched to a gene; V was cut back by 1 base and J by 8 bases. The CDR3 DNA reads as TGTGCCAGCAGCTTAATCGCGGGGGGGGGTGGAACCCAGTACTTC. Translated: CASSLIAGGGGTQYF.

The J gene is TRBJ2-6, the V gene TRBV7-3; TRBD1 aligns across 11 bases. The V and J ends lost 0 bases and 0 bases, in that order; junction bases with no gene match: 4. This CDR3 region has 19 residues. The germline CDR1 and CDR2 sequences are SGHTA and FQGTGA. The CDR3 region is CASSLTGTGGSSGANVLTF. As DNA, the CDR3 is TGTGCCAGCAGCTTAACCGGGACAGGGGGTAGCTCTGGGGCCAACGTCCTGACTTTC.

Details on this clonotype: The junction departs from the called germline gene at one end, perhaps through a read error. The genes are TRBV27 and TRBJ1-5, with D perhaps matching TRBD1 (5 bases). Germline V lookup: CDR1 MNHEY, CDR2 SMNVEV (reference sequence). The CDR3 extends over 15 amino acids. The CDR3 DNA follows: TGTGCCAGTCGTTATGGGGGGAATAGCAATCAGCCCCAGAATTTT. Its protein is CASRYGGNSNQPQNF.

The rearrangement uses TRBV7-3 and TRBJ2-7; 9 bases map to TRBD2. V dropped 5 bases and J dropped 4; count of bases not matched to a gene: 9. Germline CDR1 and CDR2: SGHTA and FQGTGA. The CDR3 is made up of 15 amino acids. CDR3 protein: CASSLWGAGGYEQYF. The CDR3 DNA reads as TGTGCCAGCAGCCTCTGGGGAGCGGGAGGTTACGAGCAGTACTTC.

This clonotype was detected a few times. This could be a read error, since a much larger clone is one nucleotide away. This chain joins TRBV2 and TRBJ2-7; TRBD2 matches 13 bases. The CDR3 is 15 residues long. Germline V gene sequence: CDR1 SNHLY, CDR2 FYNNEI. Unmatched junction bases numbered 10, after V lost 7 bases and J lost 7 bases. The CDR3 spells CASKGGLAGNNEQYF. For the CDR3, the DNA is TGTGCCAGCAAAGGGGGACTAGCGGGAAACAATGAGCAGTACTTC. Variable domain in full (rest from reference TRBV2 and TRBJ2-7): EPEVTQTPSHQVTQMGQEVILRCVPISNHLYFYWYRQILGQKVEFLVSFYNNEISEKSEIFDDQFSVERPDGSNFTLKIRSTKLEDSAMYFCASKGGLAGNNEQYFGPGTRLTVT.

The sample holds a few counts of this clonotype. Since a much larger clone is just one base distant, this may be a read error. V gene TRBV5-3 combines with J gene TRBJ2-3, with TRBD2 matching over 10 bases. Gene TRBJ2-7 matches the end of the DNA better, so the J call may be wrong. TRBV5-3 is sorted into the ORF group, with uncertain function. The length of the CDR3 is 15 residues. CDR3 sequence reads: CARSWTSGGHNEQYF. The CDR3 nucleotides are TGTGCCAGAAGCTGGACTAGCGGAGGGCACAATGAGCAGTACTTC.

This clonotype was counted between two and nine times. A much more abundant neighbour one base away suggests this may be a read error. This chain connects TRBV12-3 or TRBV12-4 to TRBJ2-3, with 7 bases identical to TRBD2. Losses at the gene ends were 1 base for V and 14 bases for J; bases not matched to a gene: 18. The CDR3 is made up of 16 amino acids. This CDR3 is CASSLGAAGFTGELYF. CDR3 bases: TGTGCCAGCAGTTTAGGGGCAGCGGGATTCACCGGGGAGCTGTATTTT.

The CDR3 sequence is CASKDRGETQYF. In nucleotides, the CDR3 is TGTGCCAGCAAGGACAGGGGAGAGACCCAGTACTTC. The chain is built from TRBV7-6 and TRBJ2-5; 9 positions match TRBD1. The V and J ends lost 7 bases and 4 bases, in that order; junction bases with no gene match: 1. The CDR3 extends over 12 amino acids. Per the germline V gene, CDR1 is SGHVS and CDR2 is FNYEAQ.

This clonotype was seen many times. A read error may produce the germline difference seen at one junction end. V is TRBV18 and J is TRBJ1-6; D possibly corresponds to TRBD1 (6 bases). The CDR3 has 17 amino acids. The germline V gene has CDR1 KGHSH and CDR2 LQKENI. In DNA, the CDR3 is TGTGCCAGCTCACCCGCCGACAGGAGCTCCTATAATTCACCCCTCCACTTC. Its translation is CASSPADRSSYNSPLHF.

The table lists this clonotype with many counts. The gene calls are TRBV24-1 and TRBJ1-5; maybe TRBD1 (6 bases). Germline loops: CDR1 KGHDR, CDR2 SFDVKD. Trimming shortened V by 5 bases and J by 2 bases, and 9 bases separated the two germline ends. The CDR3 extends over 14 amino acids. CDR3 protein: CATSGAGGNQPQHF. CDR3 nucleotide sequence: TGTGCCACCAGTGGAGCAGGGGGCAATCAGCCCCAGCATTTT.

A few counts support this clonotype. The chain combines TRBV7-6 with TRBJ2-5; D may be TRBD1 or TRBD2 (5 bases each). The J call is in doubt because the DNA end fits TRBJ2-7 better. The length of the CDR3 is 14 residues. The germline gives CDR1 SGHVS, CDR2 FNYEAQ. The CDR3 bases are TGTGCCAGCAGCTTATCTGGGACCGGATACGAGCAGTACTTC. Protein product: CASSLSGTGYEQYF.

DNA of the CDR3: TGTGCCAGCAGCCCCGGGGGGGGGGGCTCCTACAATGAGCAGTTCTTC. This codes for CASSPGGGGSYNEQFF. The chain recombines TRBV5-4 with TRBJ2-1; TRBD2 agrees at 8 bases. There are 16 residues in the CDR3. Germline V lookup: CDR1 SGHNT, CDR2 YYREEE (reference sequence). The J segment lost 0 bases and the V segment lost 4 bases, leaving 6 bases of the junction unmatched.

About this clonotype: The junction and the germline gene differ at one end; a read error may be behind it. The rearrangement joins TRBV7-8 to TRBJ1-2; 8 bases map to TRBD1. Germline V lookup: CDR1 SGHVS, CDR2 FQNEAQ. This CDR3 comprises 15 residues. For the CDR3, the DNA is TGTGCCAGCAGCTTAGATAGGACAGGGAATTCACCCCTCCACTTC. Translation: CASSLDRTGNSPLHF. The variable domain in full, completed from reference TRBV7-8 and TRBJ1-2, reads GAGVSQSPRYKVAKRGQDVALRCDPISGHVSLFWYQQALGQGPEFLTYFQNEAQLDKSGLPSDRFFAERPEGSVSTLKIQRTQQEDSAVYLCASSLDRTGNSPLHFGSGTRLTVV.

The V call is TRBV7-2, the J call TRBJ2-7; D gene unclear. This CDR3 comprises 11 residues. The V end lost 5 bases, the J end lost 3 bases, and 5 bases lay between the germline ends. Germline CDR1 and CDR2: SGHTA and FQGNSA. CDR3 nucleotides: TGTGCCAGCAGCGACCGCTACGAGCAGTACTTC. Residues: CASSDRYEQYF. Together with reference TRBV7-2 and TRBJ2-7, the CDR3 gives the full variable domain: GAGVSQSPSNKVTEKGKDVELRCDPISGHTALYWYRQSLGQGLEFLIYFQGNSAPDKSGLPSDRFSAERTGGSVSTLTIQRTQQEDSAVYLCASSDRYEQYFGPGTRLTVT.

This clonotype was picked up many times. The chain joins TRBV10-2 to TRBJ2-2; D possibly corresponds to TRBD1 (6 bases). Germline-derived CDR1 and CDR2 are WSHSY and SAAADI. V was cut by 7 bases and J by 8 bases, with 17 bases left in between. The length of the CDR3 is 14 residues. CDR3 sequence: CASTLLQGSGELFF. For the CDR3, the DNA is TGCGCCAGCACCCTACTACAGGGATCAGGGGAGCTGTTTTTT.

The chain uses TRBV7-3 and TRBJ2-2; D might be TRBD1 (6 bases). The germline V gene has CDR1 SGHTA and CDR2 FQGTGA. There are 14 residues in the CDR3. Trimming removed 3 bases from V and 7 bases from J, with 12 bases in between. CDR3 sequence (DNA): TGTGCCAGCAGCTTTTCCCGGACAGACGGGGAGCTGTTTTTT. Its translation is CASSFSRTDGELFF.

This clonotype has a single count. V gene TRBV30 combines with J gene TRBJ2-5; D is unclear. The V end lost 2 bases, the J end lost 1 base, and 8 bases lay between the germline ends. CDR1 GTSNPN and CDR2 SVGIG come from the germline V gene (reference sequence). CDR3 size: 13 residues. CDR3 sequence (DNA): TGTGCCTGGAGTAGGCGTATCCAAGAGACCCAGTACTTC. It codes for CAWSRRIQETQYF. Supplemented by reference TRBV30 and TRBJ2-5, the full variable domain reads SQTIHQWPATLVQPVGSPLSLECTVEGTSNPNLYWYRQAAGRGLQLLFYSVGIGQISSEVPQNLSASRPQDRQFILSSKKLLLSDSGFYLCAWSRRIQETQYFGPGTRLLVL.

This clonotype has at least ten counts. V is TRBV28 and J is TRBJ1-1, with D unresolved. Trimming removed 3 bases from V and 7 bases from J, with 12 bases in between. This CDR3 is 13 amino acids long. Germline V gene data show CDR1 as MDHEN and CDR2 as SYDVKM. This CDR3 is CASSLVGKFEAFF. CDR3 nucleotides: TGTGCCAGCAGTTTGGTTGGGAAGTTTGAAGCTTTCTTT.

The rearrangement uses TRBV5-1 and TRBJ2-2; D tentatively reads TRBD1 or TRBD2 (6 bases each). From germline, CDR1 is SGHRS and CDR2 YFSETQ. V lost 2 bases and J lost 5, with 10 bases in between. The CDR3 is 14 residues long. This chain's CDR3 is CASSFGGRTGELFF. As DNA, the CDR3 is TGCGCCAGCAGCTTCGGGGGCCGTACCGGGGAGCTGTTTTTT.

This clonotype was detected only a few times. This chain joins TRBV7-2 and TRBJ2-5; 7 bases align to TRBD2. After removal of 1 base from V and 7 bases from J, the junction contained 9 bases not matched to a gene. Per the germline V gene, CDR1 is SGHTA and CDR2 is FQGNSA. The CDR3 runs to 15 residues. The CDR3 here is CASSLGAGIGGTQYF. The CDR3 region has the DNA TGTGCCAGCAGCTTAGGAGCGGGGATCGGTGGGACCCAGTACTTC.

The chain is built from TRBV7-2 and TRBJ2-1, with 8 bases fitting TRBD2. CDR1 is SGHTA, CDR2 FQGNSA, per germline. With V trimmed by 5 bases and J by 1 base, 19 bases remained unmatched. This CDR3 has 20 amino acids. In DNA, the CDR3 is TGTGCCAGCAGCCTCGCTCCCCTCGGGGACGGGAGGGGATCCTACAATGAGCAGTTCTTC. Translating it yields CASSLAPLGDGRGSYNEQFF.

The J gene is TRBJ2-3, the V gene TRBV20-1; D possibly corresponds to TRBD2 (6 bases). V was trimmed by 7 bases and J by 5 bases, leaving 16 bases between them. Germline V gene sequence: CDR1 DFQATT, CDR2 SNEGSKA (reference sequence). The CDR3 has 13 amino acids. The CDR3 DNA reads TGCAGTGGTGTGACGGGAGATAGAGATACGCAGTATTTT. This gives the protein CSGVTGDRDTQYF.

The gene calls are TRBV7-9 and TRBJ2-7; D remains unclear. The J call is in doubt because the DNA end fits TRBJ2-5 better. The CDR3 covers 14 residues. Germline-derived CDR1 and CDR2 are SEHNR and FQNEAQ (reference sequence). CDR3 nucleotides: TGTGCCAGCAGCTTAGGCGGAACCAAAGAGACCCAGTACTTC. Translated, it gives CASSLGGTKETQYF.

This clonotype has just a few counts. V gene TRBV18 combines with J gene TRBJ1-3; unclear D gene. Trimming removed 6 bases at V and 6 bases at J, with 9 bases between. This CDR3 has 12 amino acids. Germline V gives CDR1 KGHSH, CDR2 LQKENI. CDR3 sequence reads: CASSRDINTIYF. DNA for the CDR3: TGTGCCAGCTCCCGGGATATAAACACCATATATTTT. Looking up the rest from reference TRBV18 and TRBJ1-3 gives the full variable domain: NAGVMQNPRHLVRRRGQEARLRCSPMKGHSHVYWYRQLPEEGLKFMVYLQKENIIDESGMPKERFSAEFPKEGPSILRIQQVVRGDSAAYFCASSRDINTIYFGEGSWLTVV.